These 16 T cell receptor beta chains came from one sample sequenced in a study of shared clonotypes between healthy human individuals. Sequencing used immunoSEQ multiplex PCR; TCRdb keeps in-frame clones, though not all of them. The data contain approximately 2.5 million clones, over 85% of them singletons. Sequenced material: naive CD4+ T cells sorted from blood. This sample's subset: CD45RA+ positively selected. These receptors were obtained from a man aged 18 to 29 in good health.

The V call is TRBV11-2, the J call TRBJ2-7; 8 bases agree with TRBD1. CDR1 and CDR2 from the germline V gene are SGHAT and FQNNGV. Trimming removed 6 bases from V and 4 bases from J; junction bases left unmatched: 5. CDR3 size: 13 residues. Written as DNA, the CDR3 is TGTGCCAGCAGATTCACAGGGGGTTACGAGCAGTACTTC. Its protein product is CASRFTGGYEQYF.

This chain uses TRBV6-6 with TRBJ2-2; tentative D call: TRBD2 (5 bases). This CDR3 contains 14 residues. The germline gives CDR1 MNHNY, CDR2 SVGAGI (reference sequence). The V end was cut by 1 base, the J end by 7 bases, with 10 bases between. The CDR3 sequence is CASSYFVGVGELFF. The CDR3 DNA reads TGTGCCAGCAGTTACTTTGTCGGGGTCGGGGAGCTGTTTTTT.

The chain links TRBV5-1 to TRBJ2-5, with TRBD1 matching 10 bases. This CDR3 is 15 amino acids long. V lost 5 bases to trimming and J lost 4 bases; unmatched junction nucleotides: 8. In germline, CDR1 is SGHRS, CDR2 YFSETQ. The CDR3 reads CASRETGGGVETQYF. The CDR3 nucleotides are TGCGCCAGCAGGGAGACAGGGGGCGGCGTAGAGACCCAGTACTTC.

The chain couples TRBV9 to TRBJ2-1; TRBD2 matches at 11 bases. The V gene end was trimmed by 4 bases and the J gene end by 5 bases; junction bases not matched to a gene: 11. Germline V gene lookup returns CDR1 SGDLS and CDR2 YYNGEE. CDR3 size: 17 residues. The CDR3 sequence is CASSPRAGLAANNEQFF. The DNA of the CDR3 is TGTGCCAGCAGCCCTAGAGCGGGACTAGCGGCCAACAATGAGCAGTTCTTC.

The genes are TRBV30 and TRBJ2-3; TRBD2 matches at 8 bases. Germline V CDR1 and CDR2: GTSNPN, SVGIG (reference sequence). This CDR3 has 14 amino acids. V was clipped by 8 bases and J by 5 bases; unmatched bases: 12. The CDR3 DNA reads as TGTGCCCGGGCGGGATCCGGGGGGGGAGATACGCAGTATTTT. It is translated as CARAGSGGGDTQYF.

The DNA of the CDR3 is TGTGCCAGCAGCCGACAGAACTTGAACACTGAAGCTTTCTTT. Its protein is CASSRQNLNTEAFF. The chain combines TRBV11-1 with TRBJ1-1; perhaps TRBD1 as D (5 bases). Germline V lookup: CDR1 SGHAT, CDR2 FQDESV (reference sequence). This CDR3 is 14 amino acids long. The V gene lost 5 bases and the J gene lost 0 bases, with 10 bases spanning the gap.

A word on this clone: This sample also contains other DNA sequences that code for the same CDR3. V and J are TRBV27 and TRBJ2-7; the match to TRBD2 covers 10 bases. CDR3 length equals 13 residues. V trimming: 5 bases; J trimming: 4 bases; junction bases outside the gene matches: 2. Germline CDR1 reads MNHEY; CDR2 reads SMNVEV (reference sequence). CDR3: CASSRTSGYEQYF. CDR3 in DNA: TGTGCCAGCAGTCGGACTAGCGGATACGAGCAGTACTTC.

The CDR3 DNA sequence: TGTGCCTGGTCAGGAGCGGTCTCCGAGCAGTACTTC. Translated, it gives CAWSGAVSEQYF. The chain carries TRBV30 and TRBJ2-5, with D maybe TRBD2 (5 bases). The end of the DNA aligns better with TRBJ2-7, so the J call may be wrong. The CDR3 has 12 amino acids. The V gene's germline CDR1 is GTSNPN and CDR2 SVGIG (reference sequence).

The rearrangement joins TRBV7-3 to TRBJ2-3, with D uncertain. The CDR3 runs 11 residues. Trimming removed 8 bases at V and 5 bases at J, with 8 bases between. Germline CDR1 and CDR2: SGHTA and FQGTGA. The CDR3 reads CASATGDTQYF. CDR3 bases: TGTGCCAGCGCGACGGGAGATACGCAGTATTTT.

The chain is built from TRBV6-1 and TRBJ2-2; 7 bases agree with TRBD2. Germline trimming cut 3 bases from V and 4 bases from J; bases unmatched to any gene: 2. The CDR3 totals 14 residues. CDR1 and CDR2 from the germline V gene are MNHNS and SASEGT. As DNA, the CDR3 is TGTGCCAGCAGTGAGCGGGAGACCACCGGGGAGCTGTTTTTT. It specifies CASSERETTGELFF.

The chain links TRBV7-9 to TRBJ2-5; possibly TRBD2 for D (6 bases). The length of the CDR3 is 10 residues. V lost 5 bases, J lost 9 bases, and 7 bases lay in between. The germline V gene encodes CDR1 SEHNR and CDR2 FQNEAQ (reference sequence). CDR3 sequence: CASSPGAQYF. DNA of the CDR3: TGTGCCAGCAGCCCGGGAGCCCAGTACTTC.

The chain couples TRBV28 to TRBJ1-1; maybe TRBD1 (6 bases). Germline CDR1 is MDHEN and CDR2 is SYDVKM. V was trimmed by 7 bases and J by 7 bases, leaving 19 bases between them. There are 14 residues in the CDR3. This CDR3 reads CASTLSTGRNEAFF. CDR3 nucleotide sequence: TGTGCCAGCACCTTATCAACAGGGCGGAATGAAGCTTTCTTT.

The chain couples TRBV30 to TRBJ1-1; D remains ambiguous. The V gene lost 8 bases and the J gene lost 0 bases, with 10 bases spanning the gap. Germline loops: CDR1 GTSNPN, CDR2 SVGIG (reference sequence). The CDR3 is made up of 12 amino acids. This CDR3 reads CAVERVNTEAFF. DNA for the CDR3: TGTGCCGTCGAGAGGGTGAACACTGAAGCTTTCTTT.

This clone was found once. CDR3 bases: TGTGCCAGCAGTGAAGGGTTAGGGGGCCACACTGAAGCTTTCTTT. Its translation is CASSEGLGGHTEAFF. The gene calls are TRBV2 and TRBJ1-1, with 7 bases matching TRBD1. The V and J ends lost 1 base and 3 bases, in that order; junction bases with no gene match: 5. In germline, CDR1 is SNHLY, CDR2 FYNNEI. The CDR3 loop spans 15 amino acids.

This chain joins TRBV6-1 and TRBJ2-7; possibly TRBD2 for D (5 bases). This CDR3 contains 14 residues. The V gene lost 6 bases and the J gene lost 0 bases, with 12 bases spanning the gap. CDR1 and CDR2 (germline): MNHNS, SASEGT. The CDR3 region is CASRAGLPSYEQYF. CDR3 sequence (DNA): TGTGCCAGCAGGGCGGGTCTACCCTCCTACGAGCAGTACTTC.

The V and J genes are TRBV7-9 and TRBJ2-5, with unresolved D. The CDR3 is 16 amino acids. V was shortened by 4 bases and J by 4 bases, with 19 bases between the two germline ends. The germline gives CDR1 SEHNR, CDR2 FQNEAQ (reference sequence). The CDR3, as DNA: TGTGCCAGCAGCTCCTTCAAGGCGGCCTCGGGAGAGACCCAGTACTTC. Amino acid sequence: CASSSFKAASGETQYF.